This TCR beta chain was found in a study of T cell responses to AZD1222 COVID-19 vaccine. Study overall: Pooled samples include second doses given at about 4 or 12 weeks. Broader study findings: White British donors predominated, females outnumbered males, and clonal diversity was possibly underestimated. Close to half of spike-specific TCRs reportedly recognize unmutated variant regions.

A word on this clone: The antigen is not known.

This table comes from immunoSEQ multiplex PCR, and its TCRdb copy is limited to in-frame clones, with some not included. The data show approximately 160,000 clones, with 85% to 95% seen just once and approximately 1% held by the top ten. Germline V gene data show CDR1 as SEHNR and CDR2 as FQNEAQ (reference sequence). CDR3 length: 15 residues. Trimming took 4 bases from V and 0 from J, leaving 12 bases between them. The starting material was peripheral blood, obtained on day 0 of AZD1222 vaccination. The clonotype comes from an adult in good health. The rearrangement uses TRBV7-9 and TRBJ1-2; D may be TRBD1 (5 bases). The CDR3 region has the DNA TGTGCCAGCAGCTCTGCCGGGGCTACTAACTATGGCTACACCTTC. Encoded protein: CASSSAGATNYGYTF.